This TCR beta chain was captured by sequencing in a study of T-cell memory formation after mild COVID-19 (dated by TCRdb to the early 2020s). Regarding the complete study: TCR sequence clusters from the two donors were found to be largely donor specific. T-cell clones expanding and contracting after mild COVID-19 in a couple of donors were tracked by longitudinal TCRalpha and TCRbeta repertoire sequencing. Two young, previously healthy adult volunteers, one female and one male, were included in the cohort.

What the work shows at the level of the full study, not this receptor alone: Clones that contracted from day 15 to 85 showed balanced CD4/CD8 phenotypes, whereas a second wave of clones that expanded from day 15 to 37 leaned towards CD4+. The second-wave clones that peaked on day 37 were not confirmed to be SARS-CoV-2 specific. Only two mild cases were covered by the study, and larger cohorts that include severe cases with pre-infection samples were considered necessary. Some responding clones were detected in pre-infection memory, which suggested that pre-existing cross-reactive memory T cells had joined the SARS-CoV-2 response. Contracting CD4+ clones turned up mainly in the CM and EM memory subsets, whereas EMRA was where CD8+ clones were enriched.

Comments on this clonotype: Its antigen is currently not known. Qualities for individual bases were not recorded, and no much larger clone is one base off.

From the germline V gene (reference sequence), CDR1 is DFQATT and CDR2 is SNEGSKA. Counted from cysteine to phenylalanine, this CDR3 has 16 amino acids. The read is trimmed to its CDR3 DNA, 48 bases read in frame from base 1. V drops 6 bases and J drops 5 bases, leaving 25 bases in between. TCRdb records Illumina NovaSeq 6000 as the sequencer. TCRalpha and TCRbeta cDNA libraries were constructed by 5'RACE with constant-segment primers, with sample barcodes and unique molecular identifiers being introduced. Trizol reagent was used to extract RNA from every sample. Amplification of the libraries took two PCR steps, and the second step added a second sample barcode plus Illumina TruSeq adapters. Sequencing of libraries was performed on an Illumina NovaSeq with 2 x 150 bp paired-end reads. For the original study's pipeline: Demultiplexing of reads and collapsing into UMI-guided consensus sequences were performed with migec v1.2.7. Using mixcr v2.1.11, UMI consensuses were aligned to TRA and TRB V and J templates and then assembled into clonotypes. Expanded or contracted clonotypes were those called significant by both edgeR and NoisET, with noise models trained on biological replicates. For edgeR calls, the thresholds were a false discovery rate-adjusted p below 0.01 and a log2 fold-change of 1. As an exploratory analysis of dynamics, PCA with hierarchical clustering was applied to max-normalized trajectories of the 1000 most abundant clonotypes. Separately sequenced CD4+ and CD8+ repertoires were used to assign a CD4 or CD8 phenotype to each responding clone. TCRdb ran its own pipeline on the public reads, namely fastp trimming at Q25 and MiXCR clone calling, and kept in-frame beta chains. Merged by CDR3 protein, the rows form single entries marked with the most common genes and DNA. V and J calls and clone size were set by TCRdb, not the authors. This sample comprises about 560,000 distinct CDR3 sequences, about 20% of them detected only once. 8.4% of the sample rests with the top ten.

Ficoll-Paque density gradient centrifugation was used to isolate PBMCs. The material sequenced was PBMCs or a T cell subset sorted from them (not recorded which). The chain is encoded by TRBV20-1 joined to TRBJ2-5; the D gene is possibly TRBD1, with 6 bases matching. The clonotype was recovered from an adult woman who had mild COVID-19 (a few samples of this study predate the infection). The sample titles of this study are shuffled in the database, so cell type and time point are left out; the donor was told from shared clones. CDR3 sequence: CSATGHVSGEWETQYF. The nucleotide sequence is TGCAGTGCCACGGGACACGTGAGCGGAGAGTGGGAGACCCAGTACTTC.